The 14 T cell receptor beta chains listed next were all sequenced from one sample in a study of blood T cell repertoires in COVID-19. Produced via immunoSEQ multiplex PCR; TCRdb's table is partial and in-frame only. This table has 55,000 to 70,000 clones, approximately 92% appearing once. Sequenced material: peripheral blood. These receptors were taken from a human donor in a cohort sampled during active COVID-19.

V is TRBV19 and J is TRBJ1-3; D is uncertain. The V and J ends lost 3 bases and 0 bases respectively, with 3 bases between them. This CDR3 has 13 residues. Germline loops: CDR1 LNHDA, CDR2 SQIVND (reference sequence). CDR3 in DNA: TGTGCCAGTAGTATCCTCTCTGGAAACACCATATATTTT. Translated: CASSILSGNTIYF.

This sequence joins TRBV15 and TRBJ2-1; D possibly corresponds to TRBD2 (6 bases). The germline gives CDR1 LNHNV, CDR2 YYDKDF (reference sequence). CDR3 length: 14 amino acids. V was trimmed by 1 base and J by 7 bases, leaving 11 bases between them. For the CDR3, the DNA is TGTGCCACCAGCAGAGCCCGGACTATTAATGAGCAGTTCTTC. Translation gives CATSRARTINEQFF.

V gene TRBV28 combines with J gene TRBJ1-2; TRBD1 agrees at 11 bases. This CDR3 contains 18 residues. CDR1 is MDHEN, CDR2 SYDVKM, per germline. V gave up 7 bases and J gave up 3 bases; unmatched junction bases: 16. For the CDR3, the DNA is TGTGCCAGCACTCCCATCGGGACAGGGGGGATCCTCGACTATGGCTACACCTTC. It encodes CASTPIGTGGILDYGYTF.

The J gene is TRBJ1-2, the V gene TRBV2; TRBD1 matches at 9 bases. The CDR3 loop spans 14 amino acids. V gave up 6 bases and J gave up 6 bases; unmatched junction bases: 8. The germline V gene encodes CDR1 SNHLY and CDR2 FYNNEI. The CDR3, as DNA: TGTGCCAGCAGCCCCGAAGGGACAGGGCATGGCTACACCTTC. It codes for CASSPEGTGHGYTF.

A few counts support this clone. The chain uses TRBV7-2 and TRBJ2-7, with D possibly TRBD2 on 6 matching bases. Germline V lookup: CDR1 SGHTA, CDR2 FQGNSA. V lost 5 bases and J lost 1, with 18 bases in between. This CDR3 region has 16 residues. The CDR3 spells CASSTMGGLGSYEQYF. Written as DNA, the CDR3 is TGTGCCAGCAGCACAATGGGGGGACTCGGGTCCTACGAGCAGTACTTC.

The chain links TRBV7-2 to TRBJ2-3, with D perhaps matching TRBD1 (6 bases). The V gene's germline CDR1 is SGHTA and CDR2 FQGNSA. V gave up 1 base and J gave up 3 bases, with 14 bases separating them. The CDR3 loop spans 16 amino acids. Here the CDR3 reads CASSLGWGRGTDTQYF. CDR3 nucleotides: TGTGCCAGCAGCTTAGGTTGGGGGCGCGGGACAGATACGCAGTATTTT. Full variable domain (rest looked up from reference TRBV7-2 and TRBJ2-3): GAGVSQSPSNKVTEKGKDVELRCDPISGHTALYWYRQSLGQGLEFLIYFQGNSAPDKSGLPSDRFSAERTGGSVSTLTIQRTQQEDSAVYLCASSLGWGRGTDTQYFGPGTRLTVL.

This chain connects TRBV3-1 (or the pseudogene TRBV3-2) to TRBJ2-1, with D uncertain. The CDR3 spans 15 residues. Trimming stripped 0 bases from V and 0 bases from J, with 6 bases between. Per germline, CDR1 LGHDT and CDR2 YNNKEL (reference sequence). CDR3 nucleotides: TGTGCCAGCAGCCAAGATCTTAGCTCCTACAATGAGCAGTTCTTC. Protein sequence: CASSQDLSSYNEQFF.

The V and J genes are TRBV7-9 and TRBJ2-2, with D possibly matching TRBD2 (6 bases). The CDR3 contains 18 residues. CDR1 SEHNR and CDR2 FQNEAQ come from the germline V gene (reference sequence). Trimming removed 4 bases at V and 3 bases at J, with 21 bases between. CDR3 protein: CASSSRERASFDTGELFF. CDR3 nucleotide sequence: TGTGCCAGCAGCTCCCGGGAGCGGGCGAGTTTTGACACCGGGGAGCTGTTTTTT.

The genes are TRBV7-2 and TRBJ1-6; D call uncertain. There are 14 residues in the CDR3. With 3 bases removed from V and 7 bases from J, the gap between germline ends came to 10 bases. Germline CDR1 and CDR2: SGHTA and FQGNSA. The CDR3 DNA reads TGTGCCAGCAGCTTCGACGGGATCAATTCACCCCTCCACTTT. Amino acids: CASSFDGINSPLHF.

V gene TRBV19 combines with J gene TRBJ2-2; 8 bases line up with TRBD2. The germline gives CDR1 LNHDA, CDR2 SQIVND (reference sequence). The trim removed 3 bases at V and 5 bases at J, leaving 5 bases unmatched. The CDR3 totals 15 residues. Here the CDR3 reads CASSINPGGTGELFF. The CDR3 coding sequence is TGTGCCAGTAGTATTAACCCGGGAGGGACCGGGGAGCTGTTTTTT.

This clone is a singleton in its sample. The rearrangement uses TRBV2 and TRBJ2-1; weak D call: TRBD1 (5 bases). The CDR3 has 15 residues. V was shortened by 0 bases and J by 8 bases, with 14 bases between the two germline ends. Germline assignment: CDR1 SNHLY and CDR2 FYNNEI. The CDR3 nucleotides are TGTGCCAGCAGTGAAGCGCTCAAGGAAGGGGATGAGCAGTTCTTC. It encodes CASSEALKEGDEQFF. The variable domain in full, completed from reference TRBV2 and TRBJ2-1, reads EPEVTQTPSHQVTQMGQEVILRCVPISNHLYFYWYRQILGQKVEFLVSFYNNEISEKSEIFDDQFSVERPDGSNFTLKIRSTKLEDSAMYFCASSEALKEGDEQFFGPGTRLTVL.

This clone was observed a single time. The CDR3 sequence: CASSRDPDYNSPLHF. DNA for the CDR3: TGTGCCAGCAGCCGGGATCCGGACTATAATTCACCCCTCCACTTT. The J gene is TRBJ1-6, the V gene TRBV6-5; unclear D gene. Trimming removed 6 bases at V and 3 bases at J, with 12 bases between. Per germline, CDR1 MNHEY and CDR2 SVGAGI. This CDR3 has 15 residues.

This chain links TRBV10-1 with TRBJ2-3; TRBD1 aligns across 7 bases. The J segment lost 3 bases and the V segment lost 8 bases, leaving 14 bases of the junction unmatched. CDR1 is WNHNN, CDR2 SYGVQD, per germline (reference sequence). The CDR3 covers 16 residues. The CDR3 DNA follows: TGCGCCAGCGCACGTACAGGGGTTTTGATAACAGATACGCAGTATTTT. Translating gives CASARTGVLITDTQYF.

The rearrangement uses TRBV3-1 (or the pseudogene TRBV3-2) and TRBJ2-1, with 9 bases identical to TRBD2. CDR3 length: 14 amino acids. The germline V gene encodes CDR1 LGHDT and CDR2 YNNKEL (reference sequence). The V segment lost 7 bases and the J segment 8 bases; nucleotides outside the gene matches: 9. The CDR3 DNA reads as TGTGCCAGCACCTGGGGACTAGCACTCGATGAGCAGTTCTTC. Amino acids: CASTWGLALDEQFF.